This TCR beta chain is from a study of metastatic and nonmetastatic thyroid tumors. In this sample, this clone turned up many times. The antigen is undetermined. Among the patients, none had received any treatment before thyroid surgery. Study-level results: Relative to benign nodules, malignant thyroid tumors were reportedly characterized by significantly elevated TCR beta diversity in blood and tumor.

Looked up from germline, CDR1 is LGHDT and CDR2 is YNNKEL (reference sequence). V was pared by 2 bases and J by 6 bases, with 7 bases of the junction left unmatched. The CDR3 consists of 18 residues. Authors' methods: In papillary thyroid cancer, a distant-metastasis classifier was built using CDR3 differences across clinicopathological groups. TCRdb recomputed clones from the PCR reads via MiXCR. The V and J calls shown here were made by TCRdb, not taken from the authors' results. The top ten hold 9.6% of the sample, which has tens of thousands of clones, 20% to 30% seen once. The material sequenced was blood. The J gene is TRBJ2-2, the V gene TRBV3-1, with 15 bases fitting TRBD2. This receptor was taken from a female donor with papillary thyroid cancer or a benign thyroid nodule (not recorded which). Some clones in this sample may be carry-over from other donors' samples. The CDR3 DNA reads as TGTGCCAGCAGCCAAAGGACTAGCGGGAGGGGAGCCGCCGGGGAGCTGTTTTTT. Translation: CASSQRTSGRGAAGELFF.